Each of the 10 T cell receptor beta chains below was sequenced from the same sample in a study of shared clonotypes between healthy human individuals. Profiling relied on immunoSEQ multiplex PCR, and the TCRdb table lists in-frame clones only, not all of them. The sample consists of fewer than 550,000 clones, almost 80% of them appearing once. The sequencing input was PBMCs. Every receptor here comes from a woman between 40 and 50 years old in good health. Some clones in this sample may be carry-over from other donors' samples.

A note on this clone: Distinct nucleotide sequences in the sample also encode this CDR3. The CDR3 here is CASSFDRNQPQHF. Here the CDR3 DNA reads TGTGCCAGCAGCTTCGACAGGAATCAGCCCCAGCATTTT. The chain couples TRBV7-9 to TRBJ1-5; D might be TRBD1 (6 bases). The length of the CDR3 is 13 residues. Between the trimmed V and J ends, which lost 3 bases and 4 bases, there was a span of 7 bases. Germline V gene lookup returns CDR1 SEHNR and CDR2 FQNEAQ (reference sequence).

The chain employs TRBV7-3 and TRBJ2-3, with D possibly TRBD2 on 7 matching bases. This CDR3 is 15 amino acids long. V lost 5 bases and J lost 1, with 13 bases in between. Per germline, CDR1 SGHTA and CDR2 FQGTGA. CDR3 sequence: CASSQQGGGTDTQYF. The DNA of the CDR3 is TGTGCCAGCAGCCAACAGGGAGGGGGCACAGATACGCAGTATTTT. Complete variable domain (other parts from reference TRBV7-3 and TRBJ2-3): GAGVSQTPSNKVTEKGKYVELRCDPISGHTALYWYRQSLGQGPEFLIYFQGTGAADDSGLPNDRFFAVRPEGSVSTLKIQRTERGDSAVYLCASSQQGGGTDTQYFGPGTRLTVL.

The rearrangement links TRBV18 to TRBJ1-2, with a possible D match to TRBD1 (5 bases). The V end lost 3 bases, the J end lost 4 bases, and 12 bases lay between the germline ends. The CDR3 is 14 amino acids. CDR1 is KGHSH and CDR2 is LQKENI in the germline V gene. CDR3 loop: CASSPPAQGYGYTF. CDR3 bases: TGTGCCAGCTCACCCCCTGCCCAGGGCTATGGCTACACCTTC.

This chain joins TRBV11-2 and TRBJ2-1, with 7 nucleotides matching TRBD1. Losses at the gene ends were 2 bases for V and 12 bases for J; bases not matched to a gene: 4. Germline V gives CDR1 SGHAT, CDR2 FQNNGV. CDR3 length: 12 residues. CDR3 protein: CASSLKGGWQFF. The DNA for the CDR3 is TGTGCCAGCAGCTTAAAAGGGGGCTGGCAGTTCTTC.

The chain has TRBV5-1 and TRBJ2-1; 7 nucleotides agree with TRBD2. The CDR3 consists of 16 residues. Germline CDR1 and CDR2: SGHRS and YFSETQ. V trimming: 4 bases; J trimming: 0 bases; junction bases outside the gene matches: 7. The CDR3 loop reads CASSLTAGNSYNEQFF. CDR3 in DNA: TGCGCCAGCAGCCTGACAGCGGGGAACTCCTACAATGAGCAGTTCTTC.

The chain has TRBV10-3 and TRBJ2-2; D not resolved. Trimming pared 2 bases from V and 6 bases from J, leaving 10 bases between. Per the germline V gene, CDR1 is ENHRY and CDR2 is SYGVKD. This CDR3 comprises 14 residues. CDR3 in DNA: TGTGCCATCAGTGAGAGGTACCCGGCCGGGGAGCTGTTTTTT. It is translated as CAISERYPAGELFF.

There are a few counts of this clone. The chain combines TRBV11-1 with TRBJ1-1; D uncertain. This CDR3 is built from 15 residues. Trimming shortened V by 5 bases and J by 0 bases, and 13 bases separated the two germline ends. Germline V gene data show CDR1 as SGHAT and CDR2 as FQDESV (reference sequence). The CDR3: CASSPEGAMNTEAFF. The CDR3, as DNA: TGTGCCAGCAGCCCTGAAGGTGCTATGAACACTGAAGCTTTCTTT.

V and J are TRBV18 and TRBJ2-7; D is uncertain. With 0 bases removed from V and 1 base from J, the gap between germline ends came to 7 bases. Germline CDR1 and CDR2: KGHSH and LQKENI. The CDR3 runs to 14 residues. CDR3 coding DNA: TGTGCCAGCTCACCACCGACCCGATCCTACGAGCAGTACTTC. This sequence encodes CASSPPTRSYEQYF.

The rearrangement links TRBV28 to TRBJ2-1, with unresolved D. The CDR3 length is 14 residues. Germline CDR1 is MDHEN and CDR2 is SYDVKM. V dropped 1 base and J dropped 4 bases, with 8 bases sitting between them. CDR3 nucleotide sequence: TGTGCCAGCAGTTTATTATGGCGGTACAATGAGCAGTTCTTC. Translation gives CASSLLWRYNEQFF. Full variable domain (rest looked up from reference TRBV28 and TRBJ2-1): DVKVTQSSRYLVKRTGEKVFLECVQDMDHENMFWYRQDPGLGLRLIYFSYDVKMKEKGDIPEGYSVSREKKERFSLILESASTNQTSMYLCASSLLWRYNEQFFGPGTRLTVL.

The genes are TRBV28 and TRBJ1-1; D not certain. Germline loops: CDR1 MDHEN, CDR2 SYDVKM. The CDR3 has 12 residues. Trimming left V 7 bases short and J 1 base short, with 7 bases between. DNA of the CDR3: TGTGCCAGCAAGCCGCCGAACACTGAAGCTTTCTTT. Protein sequence: CASKPPNTEAFF.